One T cell receptor (beta chain) is described in this entry. The data are from a study of blood T cell repertoires in COVID-19. Profiled with immunoSEQ multiplex PCR; TCRdb holds only in-frame clones, not every one. Of about 170,000 clones detected, about 74% appear once; the ten largest clones hold around 8.1%. The CDR3 loop spans 15 amino acids. The material sequenced was peripheral blood. The chain recombines TRBV21-1 with TRBJ1-1. TRBV21-1 is a pseudogene. The receptor comes from a man in his sixties with acute or convalescent COVID-19. CDR3 region: CASSKEGRGGGEAFF. DNA of the CDR3: TGTGCCAGCAGCAAAGAGGGGCGGGGAGGGGGTGAAGCTTTCTTT.